A selection of T cell receptor beta chains follows, all from one sample in a study of blood T cell repertoires in COVID-19. Clones were read by immunoSEQ multiplex PCR, and TCRdb kept only the in-frame ones, dropping some. There are 45,000 to 60,000 clones in the sample; under 85% occur only once, and 1.5% to 2% lies in the top ten. What was sequenced was peripheral blood. The receptors were gathered from a woman aged 60 to 75 with acute or convalescent COVID-19. Each CDR3 is given with its conserved first and last residue. The D gene is left open where the match is weak. Part of the rows lack a size; the others show once, few, many or a class for expanded clones.

TGTGCCAGCTCACCACGGGGAGGGGAAGAGACCCAGTACTTC CASSPRGGEETQYF TRBJ2-5 . TRBV18 TRBD2
TGTGCCTGGAGTGTAGACGCAGGAGGGGAAAAACTGTTTTTT CAWSVDAGGEKLFF TRBJ1-4 . TRBV30 .
TGTGCCAGCTCTAGCGGGGGACGCTCCTACAATGAGCAGTTCTTC CASSSGGRSYNEQFF TRBJ2-1 . TRBV5-8 TRBD2
TGTGCCAGTAGTATGTGGGCAGCTTCACCCCTCCACTTT CASSMWAASPLHF TRBJ1-6 . TRBV19 .
TGTGCCAGCAGTGCCGGGACTTGGACCGGGGAGCTGTTTTTT CASSAGTWTGELFF TRBJ2-2 . TRBV9 .
TGTGCCACCAGTGACCCTACTAGCGGGAGGGCAGATGAGCAGTTCTTC CATSDPTSGRADEQFF TRBJ2-1 . TRBV24-1 TRBD2
TGTGCCAGCAGCCGGTTAGCGGGAGGGCGTGAGCAGTTCTTC CASSRLAGGREQFF TRBJ2-1 . TRBV11-2 TRBD2
TGTGCCAGCAGTGACGGACAGGGGGGTGACACTGAAGCTTTCTTT CASSDGQGGDTEAFF TRBJ1-1 once TRBV2 TRBD1
TGCGCCAGCAGCGGAACACAGGGGTCCAATGAGCAGTTCTTC CASSGTQGSNEQFF TRBJ2-1 . TRBV5-1 TRBD1
TGTGCCAGCAGCTCCCCCGGGGGAGGCGGCGAAAAACTGTTTTTT CASSSPGGGGEKLFF TRBJ1-4 . TRBV7-6 .
TGTGCCAGCAGCTTAGTGGGACAGGGGGACCTGGAGCAGTACTTC CASSLVGQGDLEQYF TRBJ2-7 . TRBV7-2 TRBD1
TGTGCCAGCAGCTTAGGTTTGACTCCCTTCACTGAAGCTTTCTTT CASSLGLTPFTEAFF TRBJ1-1 . TRBV7-9 .
TGTGCCAGCAGCCAAGACAGGGTTGGCTACACCTTC CASSQDRVGYTF TRBJ1-2 . TRBV14 .
TGCGCCAGCAGCTTGGGATGGCGGGGCGAAAAACTGTTTTTT CASSLGWRGEKLFF TRBJ1-4 . TRBV5-1 .
TGTGCCAGCAGTTCCCGGACACGCCGATCGCAAGAGACCCAGTACTTC CASSSRTRRSQETQYF TRBJ2-5 . TRBV6-6 .